This T cell receptor (beta chain) appears in the sequencing data of a study of blood T cell repertoires in COVID-19. The overall study: T cells, B-cell-depleted T cells, or PBMCs supplied cDNA or gDNA.

This CDR3 spans 13 amino acids. Germline values: CDR1 SGHTA, CDR2 FQGNSA. Deletions cut 1 base from V and 6 bases from J, with 9 bases between. Profiled with immunoSEQ multiplex PCR; TCRdb holds only in-frame clones, not every one. The repertoire holds a few hundred thousand clones, with approximately 82% as singletons. The sample consisted of peripheral blood. This clonotype originated in a woman aged 40 to 49 who had recovered from COVID-19. The chain carries TRBV7-2 and TRBJ2-5, with D unresolved. The CDR3 coding sequence is TGTGCCAGCAGCTTAGGGCTAGTTAAGACCCAGTACTTC. Translated, it gives CASSLGLVKTQYF.